This T cell receptor (beta chain) originates from a study of blood T cells in healthy people across ages. A second PCR of about 7 to 12 cycles used a sample-barcoded 5' primer and a J-beta primer mix. TCRdb re-called the 5' RACE reads through MiXCR, storing one row per CDR3 protein. Found here are 750,000 to 950,000 distinct CDR3 sequences, 25% to 30% of them singletons; the top ten hold roughly 10%. This CDR3 is built from 15 residues. V gave up 5 bases and J gave up 1 base, with 15 bases separating them. In germline, CDR1 is SEHNR, CDR2 FQNEAQ (reference sequence). The same sample was also studied in work on T cells of mothers and their children.

Sequenced: blood. V gene TRBV7-9 combines with J gene TRBJ2-7; D may be TRBD2 (6 bases). This sequence was found in a woman aged 40 to 49 in good health. CDR3 sequence reads: CASSPPWRESYEQYF. The CDR3 region has the DNA TGTGCCAGCAGCCCGCCTTGGAGGGAATCCTACGAGCAGTACTTC.